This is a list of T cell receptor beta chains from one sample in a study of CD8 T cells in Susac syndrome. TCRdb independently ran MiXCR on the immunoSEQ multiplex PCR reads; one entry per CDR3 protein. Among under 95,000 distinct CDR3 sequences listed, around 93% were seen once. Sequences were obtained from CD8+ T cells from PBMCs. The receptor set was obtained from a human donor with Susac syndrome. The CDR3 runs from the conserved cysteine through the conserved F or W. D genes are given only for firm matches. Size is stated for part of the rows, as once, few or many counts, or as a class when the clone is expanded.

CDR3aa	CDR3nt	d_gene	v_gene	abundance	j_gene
CSSSGLVYEQYF	TGCAGTAGTTCGGGTCTGGTTTACGAGCAGTACTTC	.	TRBV20-1	.	TRBJ2-7
CASTSGWIAEAFF	TGTGCCAGCACCTCTGGGTGGATCGCTGAAGCTTTCTTT	.	TRBV6-5	.	TRBJ1-1
CASRGQGGYTF	TGTGCCAGCAGGGGACAGGGTGGCTACACCTTC	TRBD1	TRBV6-5	.	TRBJ1-2
CSVEDRGRTTYEQYF	TGCAGCGTTGAAGATAGGGGACGGACGACCTACGAGCAGTACTTC	.	TRBV29-1	.	TRBJ2-7
CASSQDFLDFSGYTF	TGTGCCAGCAGCCAAGACTTCCTCGACTTCTCTGGCTACACCTTC	.	TRBV3-1	.	TRBJ1-2
CASSFRVHEQYF	TGTGCCAGCAGTTTTAGGGTCCACGAGCAGTACTTC	.	TRBV28	.	TRBJ2-7
CSAPGPDSYNEQFF	TGCAGTGCTCCGGGCCCAGACTCCTACAATGAGCAGTTCTTC	.	TRBV20-1	.	TRBJ2-1
CASSLSGAQGEQFF	TGTGCCAGCAGCCTTAGCGGGGCCCAAGGGGAGCAGTTCTTC	TRBD2	TRBV9	.	TRBJ2-1
CASSQVGRNTGELFF	TGTGCCAGCAGCCAAGTTGGAAGGAACACCGGGGAGCTGTTTTTT	.	TRBV3-1	.	TRBJ2-2
CASSPVLNTGELFF	TGTGCCAGCAGCCCCGTCCTGAACACCGGGGAGCTGTTTTTT	.	TRBV28	.	TRBJ2-2
CAWGDPYNEQFF	TGTGCCTGGGGTGACCCGTACAATGAGCAGTTCTTC	.	TRBV30	.	TRBJ2-1
CASTGQDYGYTF	TGTGCCAGCACGGGACAGGACTATGGCTACACCTTC	TRBD1	TRBV6-2/TRBV6-3	.	TRBJ1-2
CASSYPDRDSNQPQHF	TGTGCCAGCAGTTACCCGGACAGGGATAGCAATCAGCCCCAGCATTTT	TRBD1	TRBV6-5	.	TRBJ1-5
CSAGPPVAFF	TGCAGTGCTGGACCCCCGGTAGCTTTCTTT	.	TRBV20-1	.	TRBJ1-1
CSVGYGNTGELFF	TGCAGCGTCGGGTACGGGAACACCGGGGAGCTGTTTTTT	.	TRBV29-1	once	TRBJ2-2
CASSRDSQETQYF	TGTGCCAGCAGCAGGGACAGCCAAGAGACCCAGTACTTC	TRBD1	TRBV7-9	.	TRBJ2-5
CSVPWSVAREQRSNEQFF	TGCAGCGTCCCTTGGTCAGTGGCGCGGGAGCAAAGATCGAATGAGCAGTTCTTC	TRBD2	TRBV29-1	.	TRBJ2-1
CASSRPGGEQYF	TGCGCCAGCAGCCGCCCCGGGGGCGAGCAGTACTTC	.	TRBV4-1	.	TRBJ2-7
CASSQDSAGANVLTF	TGTGCCAGCAGCCAAGATTCAGCTGGGGCCAACGTCCTGACTTTC	.	TRBV4-2	.	TRBJ2-6
CALDSTYGYTF	TGTGCCTTGGACAGCACCTATGGCTACACCTTC	.	TRBV30	.	TRBJ1-2
CASKRTSGESYNEQFF	TGTGCCAGCAAGAGGACTAGCGGCGAAAGTTACAATGAGCAGTTCTTC	TRBD2	TRBV7-6	.	TRBJ2-1
CASSVEDSYNEQFF	TGTGCCAGCAGCGTTGAGGACTCCTACAATGAGCAGTTCTTC	.	TRBV9	.	TRBJ2-1
CSARDRANEKLFF	TGCAGTGCTAGAGATAGAGCTAATGAAAAACTGTTTTTT	.	TRBV20-1	.	TRBJ1-4
CAWSVGQGSQETQYF	TGTGCCTGGAGCGTGGGACAGGGATCCCAAGAGACCCAGTACTTC	TRBD1	TRBV30	.	TRBJ2-5
CASSFRQVSYEQYF	TGTGCCAGCAGTTTTCGGCAGGTCTCCTACGAGCAGTACTTC	.	TRBV28	.	TRBJ2-7
CASSPLTDQETQYF	TGCGCCAGCAGCCCTCTGACAGACCAAGAGACCCAGTACTTC	.	TRBV5-1	.	TRBJ2-5
CASSYRTGGNYEQYF	TGTGCCAGCAGCTACCGGACAGGGGGAAACTACGAGCAGTACTTC	TRBD1	TRBV5-5	once	TRBJ2-7
CASSPLGAGGPHEQFF	TGCGCCAGCAGCCCTTTGGGAGCGGGAGGGCCCCATGAGCAGTTCTTC	TRBD2	TRBV4-1	.	TRBJ2-1
CASSDGTANTEAFF	TGTGCCAGCAGTGATGGCACTGCTAACACTGAAGCTTTCTTT	.	TRBV2	.	TRBJ1-1
CSARQGLQETQYF	TGCAGTGCTAGGCAAGGGCTCCAAGAGACCCAGTACTTC	.	TRBV20-1	.	TRBJ2-5
CATSGGGDTQYF	TGTGCCACCAGCGGGGGAGGAGATACGCAGTATTTT	.	TRBV24-1	.	TRBJ2-3
CSVEEGSGANVLTF	TGCAGCGTTGAAGAGGGATCTGGGGCCAACGTCCTGACTTTC	.	TRBV29-1	.	TRBJ2-6
CASSSGQGSNQPQHF	TGTGCCAGCAGTTCCGGACAGGGAAGCAATCAGCCCCAGCATTTT	TRBD1	TRBV2	.	TRBJ1-5
CASSVDNQETQYF	TGTGCCAGCAGCGTTGACAACCAAGAGACCCAGTACTTC	.	TRBV9	.	TRBJ2-5
CASSLALTGSSYEQYF	TGTGCCAGCAGCTTAGCCCTGACAGGGAGCTCCTACGAGCAGTACTTC	TRBD1	TRBV7-2	.	TRBJ2-7
CASSERDTGETQYF	TGTGCCAGCAGTGAGCGGGATACGGGGGAGACCCAGTACTTC	TRBD2	TRBV7-9	.	TRBJ2-5
CASLGGNGYTF	TGTGCCAGCCTCGGGGGGAATGGCTACACCTTC	.	TRBV28	.	TRBJ1-2
CASSLIAGWDTQYF	TGTGCCAGCAGCTTAATCGCAGGGTGGGATACGCAGTATTTT	.	TRBV7-3	.	TRBJ2-3
CASSLGAGGASGYTF	TGTGCCAGCAGTTTGGGGGCAGGGGGCGCGTCCGGCTACACCTTC	TRBD1	TRBV27	.	TRBJ1-2
CSVGGRPLNSYEQYF	TGCAGCGTTGGGGGGCGACCCCTAAATTCCTACGAGCAGTACTTC	.	TRBV29-1	.	TRBJ2-7
CASSAGTSGKNEQFF	TGTGCCAGCAGCGCCGGGACTAGCGGGAAAAATGAGCAGTTCTTC	TRBD2	TRBV2	once	TRBJ2-1
CSARGRGYKSDEQYF	TGCAGTGCTAGGGGTCGTGGTTACAAGTCGGACGAGCAGTACTTC	.	TRBV20-1	.	TRBJ2-7
CSARDPDRGDYGYTF	TGCAGTGCTAGAGACCCCGACAGGGGGGACTATGGCTACACCTTC	TRBD1	TRBV20-1	once	TRBJ1-2
CASSLPEEGADTQYF	TGTGCCAGCAGCTTGCCGGAGGAGGGGGCAGATACGCAGTATTTT	.	TRBV5-6	.	TRBJ2-3
CASSTGLYNEQFF	TGTGCCAGTAGTACCGGACTCTACAATGAGCAGTTCTTC	.	TRBV19	.	TRBJ2-1